A selection of T cell receptor beta chains follows, all from one sample in a study of blood T cell repertoires in COVID-19. Data came from immunoSEQ multiplex PCR; TCRdb stores just in-frame clones and leaves some out. This table holds some 200,000 clones, around 87% found once. The sequenced sample consisted of PBMCs or T cells enriched from blood (not recorded which). All receptors derive from a woman in her twenties or thirties who had recovered from COVID-19. Both conserved end residues are part of each CDR3. Each record gives: V gene, J gene, clone size, D gene, CDR3 DNA, CDR3 protein. D genes are given only for firm matches. Clone size is given for some rows only: seen once, a few or many times, or a class if the clone is expanded.

v_gene: TRBV4-2
j_gene: TRBJ1-5
abundance: NA
d_gene: NA
CDR3nt: TGTGCCAGCAGCCACGACAGAGGCTCCGGCAATCAGCCCCAGCATTTT
CDR3aa: CASSHDRGSGNQPQHF

v_gene: TRBV7-3
j_gene: TRBJ1-1
abundance: NA
d_gene: NA
CDR3nt: TGTGCCAGCAGCGCGCTCGGGGGTGGCACTGAAGCTTTCTTT
CDR3aa: CASSALGGGTEAFF

v_gene: TRBV19
j_gene: TRBJ2-5
abundance: NA
d_gene: NA
CDR3nt: TGTGCCAGTAGTAAAAGCGAGGAGACCCAGTACTTC
CDR3aa: CASSKSEETQYF

v_gene: TRBV5-4
j_gene: TRBJ2-3
abundance: NA
d_gene: TRBD2
CDR3nt: TGTGCCAGCAGCATCGGACTAGCGGGAGCAGCAGATACGCAGTATTTT
CDR3aa: CASSIGLAGAADTQYF

v_gene: TRBV5-6
j_gene: TRBJ1-6
abundance: NA
d_gene: TRBD1
CDR3nt: TGTGCCAGCAGCTGGGGAGGACAGGCTTCGAATTCACCCCTCCACTTT
CDR3aa: CASSWGGQASNSPLHF

v_gene: TRBV9
j_gene: TRBJ2-7
abundance: NA
d_gene: NA
CDR3nt: TGTGCCAGCAGCGTAGCAAGCGGACCTTACGAGCAGTACTTC
CDR3aa: CASSVASGPYEQYF

v_gene: TRBV7-8
j_gene: TRBJ2-7
abundance: NA
d_gene: TRBD1
CDR3nt: TGTGCCAGCAGCTTACGGGGGGCCGGGACAGGGAGCTCCTACGAGCAGTACTTC
CDR3aa: CASSLRGAGTGSSYEQYF

v_gene: TRBV5-6
j_gene: TRBJ2-1
abundance: NA
d_gene: NA
CDR3nt: TGTGCCAGCAGCTTCCGGGTACATGCGAATGAGCAGTTCTTC
CDR3aa: CASSFRVHANEQFF

v_gene: TRBV7-9
j_gene: TRBJ1-6
abundance: NA
d_gene: NA
CDR3nt: TGTGCCAGCAGCTCTCAGGGCCGCAATTCACCCCTCCACTTT
CDR3aa: CASSSQGRNSPLHF

v_gene: TRBV6-5
j_gene: TRBJ1-4
abundance: NA
d_gene: NA
CDR3nt: TGTGCCAGCAGTTACGGGCAGGGGAGAACTAATGAAAAACTGTTTTTT
CDR3aa: CASSYGQGRTNEKLFF

v_gene: TRBV5-1
j_gene: TRBJ2-2
abundance: NA
d_gene: NA
CDR3nt: TGCGCCAGCAGCTTGTCAGCAGGGAAAACCGGGGAGCTGTTTTTT
CDR3aa: CASSLSAGKTGELFF

v_gene: TRBV7-9
j_gene: TRBJ2-7
abundance: NA
d_gene: TRBD2
CDR3nt: TGTGCCAGCAGCTCCCCGGGGGGGAGGGCCTCTGAGCAGTACTTC
CDR3aa: CASSSPGGRASEQYF

v_gene: TRBV4-3
j_gene: TRBJ1-5
abundance: NA
d_gene: NA
CDR3nt: TGCGCCAGCAGCCAAGAATGGACGCTAGGGGGGGCGCGTGATCAGCCCCAGCATTTT
CDR3aa: CASSQEWTLGGARDQPQHF

v_gene: TRBV4-1
j_gene: TRBJ2-7
abundance: NA
d_gene: TRBD2
CDR3nt: TGCGCCAGCAGCCAAGATAAGGTGAAAGTAGGACTAGCGGATACCTACGAGCAGTACTTC
CDR3aa: CASSQDKVKVGLADTYEQYF

v_gene: TRBV2
j_gene: TRBJ2-1
abundance: few
d_gene: NA
CDR3nt: TGTGCCAACCAAGGGCGGGTGTACAATGAGCAGTTCTTC
CDR3aa: CANQGRVYNEQFF

v_gene: TRBV12-3/TRBV12-4
j_gene: TRBJ1-3
abundance: NA
d_gene: NA
CDR3nt: TGTGCCAGCAGGACACAGGGAGGGGACACCATATATTTT
CDR3aa: CASRTQGGDTIYF

v_gene: TRBV18
j_gene: TRBJ1-6
abundance: NA
d_gene: NA
CDR3nt: TGTGCCAGCTCACCAGCCAATCGGGGAGCCCTTTCACCCCTCCACTTT
CDR3aa: CASSPANRGALSPLHF

v_gene: TRBV9
j_gene: TRBJ2-7
abundance: NA
d_gene: NA
CDR3nt: TGTGCCAGCAGCGTAGCGGCGGCCGGCGAGCAGTACTTC
CDR3aa: CASSVAAAGEQYF

v_gene: TRBV9
j_gene: TRBJ2-1
abundance: NA
d_gene: TRBD1
CDR3nt: TGTGCCAGCAGCGCCCGGGACAGTGCCTCGTGGCATGAGCAGTTCTTC
CDR3aa: CASSARDSASWHEQFF

v_gene: TRBV7-2
j_gene: TRBJ2-7
abundance: NA
d_gene: NA
CDR3nt: TGTGCCAGCAGCCTAGATCTCGGACAATACGAGCAGTACTTC
CDR3aa: CASSLDLGQYEQYF

v_gene: TRBV7-9
j_gene: TRBJ1-4
abundance: once
d_gene: NA
CDR3nt: TGTGCCAGCAGCTTAGCCGGGACATCCAACCAAAAACTGTTTTTT
CDR3aa: CASSLAGTSNQKLFF

v_gene: TRBV9
j_gene: TRBJ2-3
abundance: NA
d_gene: TRBD2
CDR3nt: TGTGCCAGCAGCGTTGCTAGCGGGAGGGCAGATACGCAGTATTTT
CDR3aa: CASSVASGRADTQYF

v_gene: TRBV4-1
j_gene: TRBJ2-5
abundance: NA
d_gene: TRBD2
CDR3nt: TGCGCCAGCAGCCAAGTTGGACTAGCGGGGGACCAAGAGACCCAGTACTTC
CDR3aa: CASSQVGLAGDQETQYF

v_gene: TRBV4-2
j_gene: TRBJ2-1
abundance: NA
d_gene: NA
CDR3nt: TGTGCCAGCGGGGGAGGTCTCTACAATGAGCAGTTCTTC
CDR3aa: CASGGGLYNEQFF

v_gene: TRBV24-1
j_gene: TRBJ2-2
abundance: NA
d_gene: TRBD2
CDR3nt: TGTGCCACCAGTGATAAGCGGGACGGTCGAACACCCGGGGAGCTGTTTTTT
CDR3aa: CATSDKRDGRTPGELFF

v_gene: TRBV14
j_gene: TRBJ2-7
abundance: once
d_gene: TRBD2
CDR3nt: TGTGCCAGCAGCCAAGAAAGCGGGAGGGCCTACGAGCAGTACTTC
CDR3aa: CASSQESGRAYEQYF

v_gene: TRBV30
j_gene: TRBJ1-6
abundance: NA
d_gene: TRBD1
CDR3nt: TGTGCCTGGTACCGACAGGGGACGGGGTCACCCCTCCACTTT
CDR3aa: CAWYRQGTGSPLHF

v_gene: TRBV7-9
j_gene: TRBJ2-7
abundance: NA
d_gene: NA
CDR3nt: TGTGCCAGCAGCTTAGGACAGATCTACGAGCAGTACTTC
CDR3aa: CASSLGQIYEQYF

v_gene: TRBV7-2
j_gene: TRBJ2-3
abundance: NA
d_gene: TRBD2
CDR3nt: TGTGCCAGCAGCTTACAGATCGGGGGGTCGGATACGCAGTATTTT
CDR3aa: CASSLQIGGSDTQYF

v_gene: TRBV19
j_gene: TRBJ2-1
abundance: NA
d_gene: TRBD1
CDR3nt: TGTGCCAGTAGCCGGGACAGTGTCTCCTACAATGAGCAGTTCTTC
CDR3aa: CASSRDSVSYNEQFF

v_gene: TRBV4-1
j_gene: TRBJ1-2
abundance: NA
d_gene: TRBD1
CDR3nt: TGCGCCAGCAGCCAAGAATCCATGACAGGGAGGCTTGGCTACACCTTC
CDR3aa: CASSQESMTGRLGYTF

v_gene: TRBV19
j_gene: TRBJ1-2
abundance: NA
d_gene: TRBD1
CDR3nt: TGTGCCACCTCGACAGGGGAATTTTGGGGCTACACCTTC
CDR3aa: CATSTGEFWGYTF